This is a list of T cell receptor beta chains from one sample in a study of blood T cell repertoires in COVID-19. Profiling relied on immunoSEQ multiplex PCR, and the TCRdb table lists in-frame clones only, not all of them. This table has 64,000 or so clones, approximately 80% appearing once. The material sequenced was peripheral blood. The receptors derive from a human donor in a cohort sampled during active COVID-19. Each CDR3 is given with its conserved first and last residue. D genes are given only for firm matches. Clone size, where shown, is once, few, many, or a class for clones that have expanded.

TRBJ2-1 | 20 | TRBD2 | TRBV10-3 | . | TGTGCCATCAGTGAGTCGAAAAGGGGGGCTAGCGGGAGTTTGTGGGATGAGCAGTTCTTC | CAISESKRGASGSLWDEQFF
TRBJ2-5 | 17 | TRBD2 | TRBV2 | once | TGTGCCAGCAGGGGACTAGCGGGAGGACCACTAGAGGAGACCCAGTACTTC | CASRGLAGGPLEETQYF
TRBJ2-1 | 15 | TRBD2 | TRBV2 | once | TGTGCCAGCAGTCTTAGCGGGAGGGCTCCCAATGAGCAGTTCTTC | CASSLSGRAPNEQFF
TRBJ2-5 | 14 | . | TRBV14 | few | TGTGCCAGCAGCCAAGTACAGGGAAGAGGGACCCAGTACTTC | CASSQVQGRGTQYF
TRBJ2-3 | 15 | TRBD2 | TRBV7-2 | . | TGTGCCAGCAGCGCTAGCGGGAGTAGGAAAGATACGCAGTATTTT | CASSASGSRKDTQYF
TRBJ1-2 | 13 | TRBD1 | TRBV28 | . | TGTGCCAGCAGAAGGGGGCCCAACTATGGCTACACCTTC | CASRRGPNYGYTF
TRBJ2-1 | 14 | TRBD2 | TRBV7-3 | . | TGTGCCAGCAGCCCAGCGGGAGGGCCGGGTGAGCAGTTCTTC | CASSPAGGPGEQFF
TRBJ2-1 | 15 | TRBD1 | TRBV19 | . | TGTGCCAGTAGTCCGACAGGGGGCATCTACAATGAGCAGTTCTTC | CASSPTGGIYNEQFF
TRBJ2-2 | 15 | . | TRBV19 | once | TGTGCCAGTAGTATAGTGGGGCAGGGTGCCGGGGAGCTGTTTTTT | CASSIVGQGAGELFF
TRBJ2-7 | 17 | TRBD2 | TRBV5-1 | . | TGCGCCAGCAGCACCGGACTAGCGGATCTTCACATATACGAGCAGTACTTC | CASSTGLADLHIYEQYF
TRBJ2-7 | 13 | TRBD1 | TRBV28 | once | TGTGCCACCCAAGTGGGGACAGCCTACGAGCAGTACTTC | CATQVGTAYEQYF
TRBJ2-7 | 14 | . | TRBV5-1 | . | TGCGCCAGCAGCTTGGGACAGGTCCCCTGGGAGCAGTACTTC | CASSLGQVPWEQYF
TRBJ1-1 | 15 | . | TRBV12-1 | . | TGTGCCAGCAGCTCTCCGGACAGCGAACACCCTGAAGCTTTCTTT | CASSSPDSEHPEAFF
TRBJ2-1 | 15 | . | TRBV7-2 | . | TGTGCCAGCAGCTTTAAGTGGGGAGGTGGCAATGAGCAGTTCTTC | CASSFKWGGGNEQFF
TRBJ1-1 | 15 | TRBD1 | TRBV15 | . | TGTGCCACGAGTCCCGGGACAGGGGGCATGACTGAAGCTTTCTTT | CATSPGTGGMTEAFF
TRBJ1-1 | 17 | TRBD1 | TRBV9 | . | TGTGCCAGCAGCTCCCCGACAGGGCGGCAAGGGAACACTGAAGCTTTCTTT | CASSSPTGRQGNTEAFF
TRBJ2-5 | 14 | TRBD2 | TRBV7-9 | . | TGTGCCAGCAGCGCCCTAGCGGGGCAAGAGACCCAGTACTTC | CASSALAGQETQYF